This T cell receptor (beta chain) was sequenced during a study of beta chain features in type 1 diabetes. Study results and caveats: VDJ junctions from patients with type 1 diabetes contained fewer insertions and more deletions.

The germline V gene encodes CDR1 MGHDK and CDR2 SYGVNS. The germline V and J ends were trimmed by 6 bases and 0 bases, with 11 bases remaining between them. The CDR3 has 14 residues. Isolated RNA was reverse transcribed in full, so expressed TCRB transcripts were sequenced. The protocol was immunoSEQ multiplex PCR, while the TCRdb copy is restricted to in-frame clones and leaves out a portion. The data show almost 350,000 clones, 7.5% to 9% seen once. On this clone itself: Its specificity is unknown.

This sequence joins TRBV25-1 and TRBJ1-1; D is possibly TRBD1 (5 bases). This TCR derives from a woman aged 18-35 years in good health. Sample: central memory CD4+ T cells from blood. Here the CDR3 DNA reads TGTGCCAGCAGACCTTTACAGGTGAACACTGAAGCTTTCTTT. Protein: CASRPLQVNTEAFF.